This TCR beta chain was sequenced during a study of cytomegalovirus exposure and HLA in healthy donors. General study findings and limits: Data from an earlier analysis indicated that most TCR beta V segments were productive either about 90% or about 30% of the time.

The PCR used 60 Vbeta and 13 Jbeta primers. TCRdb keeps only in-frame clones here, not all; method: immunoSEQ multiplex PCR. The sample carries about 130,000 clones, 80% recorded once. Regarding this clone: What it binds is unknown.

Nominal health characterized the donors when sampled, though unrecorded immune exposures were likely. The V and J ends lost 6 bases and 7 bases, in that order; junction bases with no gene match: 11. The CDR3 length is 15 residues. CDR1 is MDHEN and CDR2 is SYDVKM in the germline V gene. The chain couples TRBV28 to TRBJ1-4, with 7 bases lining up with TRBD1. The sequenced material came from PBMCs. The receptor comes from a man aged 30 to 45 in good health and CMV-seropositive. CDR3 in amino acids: CASSKPPGQAEKLFF. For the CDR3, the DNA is TGTGCCAGCAGCAAACCGCCCGGACAGGCTGAAAAACTGTTTTTT.